The T cell receptor (beta chain) described here comes from a study of molecular identifiers for immune sequencing clone quantification. This clonotype has only a few counts. V was trimmed by 6 bases and J by 5 bases, leaving 14 bases between them. The CDR3 extends over 14 amino acids. TCRdb re-derived calls from the PCR reads in MiXCR, one entry per CDR3 protein. The table has about 97,000 distinct CDR3 sequences, 30% to 45% seen once. The chain links TRBV12-3 or TRBV12-4 to TRBJ2-1, with D unclear. Sequenced material: naive CD8+ T cells from blood, with Jurkat cell RNA spiked in. Subset denoted: FACS-sorted CD8+CD4-CCR7+CD45RA+ naive T cells. The source is a human donor in good health. Some libraries in this study had Jurkat cell RNA spiked in. CDR3 DNA: TGTGCCAGCAGCGAAACGGACGGTCACAATGAGCAGTTCTTC. As protein: CASSETDGHNEQFF.